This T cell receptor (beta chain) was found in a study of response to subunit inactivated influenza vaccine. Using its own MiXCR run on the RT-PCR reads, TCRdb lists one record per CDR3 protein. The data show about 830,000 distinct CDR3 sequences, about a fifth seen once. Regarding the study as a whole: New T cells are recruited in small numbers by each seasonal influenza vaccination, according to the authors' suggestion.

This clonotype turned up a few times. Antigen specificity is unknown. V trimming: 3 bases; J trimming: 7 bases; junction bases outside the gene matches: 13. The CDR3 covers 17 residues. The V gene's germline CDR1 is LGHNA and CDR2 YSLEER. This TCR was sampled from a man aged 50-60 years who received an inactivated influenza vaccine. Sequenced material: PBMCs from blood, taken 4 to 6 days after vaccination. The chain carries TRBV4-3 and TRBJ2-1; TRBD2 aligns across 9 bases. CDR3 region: CASSHDPPGLAANEQFF. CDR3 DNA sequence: TGCGCCAGCAGCCACGACCCCCCGGGACTAGCTGCTAATGAGCAGTTCTTC.